One and the same sample provided the 4 T cell receptor beta chains below, sequenced in a study of cytomegalovirus exposure and HLA in healthy donors. PCR involved 60 Vbeta and 13 Jbeta primers. Clones were read by immunoSEQ multiplex PCR, and TCRdb kept only the in-frame ones, dropping some. The sample holds 150,000 to 200,000 clones; 75% are singletons and the top ten take roughly 5%. Specimen: PBMCs. The receptors shown here come from a male donor in good health and CMV-seronegative.

Only one count was recorded for this clone. Other DNA variants within this sample encode the same CDR3. This chain joins TRBV7-3 and TRBJ2-3; D ambiguous. Germline loops: CDR1 SGHTA, CDR2 FQGTGA. Trimming cost V 1 base and J 3 bases, with 8 bases left between them. The CDR3 is 14 residues long. The DNA of the CDR3 is TGTGCCAGCAGCTTAAATCCGGGTACAGATACGCAGTATTTT. Translation: CASSLNPGTDTQYF.

There are a few counts of this clone. The chain carries TRBV19 and TRBJ1-1; unclear D gene. This CDR3 region has 11 residues. Trimming took 7 bases from V and 0 from J, leaving 3 bases between them. Germline values: CDR1 LNHDA, CDR2 SQIVND (reference sequence). The CDR3 coding sequence is TGTGCCAGTAAGCTGAACACTGAAGCTTTCTTT. As protein: CASKLNTEAFF.

This clone was seen only a few times. This rearrangement joins TRBV5-4 to TRBJ1-2; 7 bases match TRBD1. This CDR3 spans 12 amino acids. Germline trimming cut 4 bases from V and 8 bases from J; bases unmatched to any gene: 5. In germline, CDR1 is SGHNT, CDR2 YYREEE (reference sequence). DNA of the CDR3: TGTGCCAGCAGCAACAGGGGTTCAGGCTACACCTTC. This translates into CASSNRGSGYTF.

The sample holds a few counts of this clone. The sample holds other DNA sequences that translate to the same CDR3. The J gene is TRBJ1-4, the V gene TRBV2; 7 nucleotides match TRBD1. Looked up from germline, CDR1 is SNHLY and CDR2 is FYNNEI. CDR3 length: 14 residues. The V segment lost 4 bases and the J segment 7 bases; nucleotides outside the gene matches: 6. The CDR3 sequence: CASSGQGVGEKLFF. CDR3 bases: TGTGCCAGCAGTGGGCAGGGGGTCGGTGAAAAACTGTTTTTT.